The 23 T cell receptor beta chains presented below share a single source sample, sequenced in a study of blood T cells in healthy people across ages. With a J-beta primer mix and a sample-barcoded 5' primer, a second PCR ran about 6 to 11 cycles. TCRdb processed the 5' RACE reads anew with MiXCR; each CDR3 protein has one entry. Of 750,000 to 950,000 distinct CDR3 sequences in the sample, roughly 29% are singletons; the top ten hold about 10%. This sample was shared with a second study, whose subject was T cells of mothers and their children.

The sample was blood. The receptors stem from a woman aged 40-49 years in good health.

As to this clonotype: A much larger clone differs from this one at a single base, so this may be a read error. V usage is TRBV6-5 and J usage is TRBJ1-6; the D is unclear. Germline V gene sequence: CDR1 MNHEY, CDR2 SVGAGI. The CDR3 totals 12 residues. The CDR3 coding sequence is TGTGCCGGCAGTTACGCCAATTCACCCCTCCACTTT. It translates to CAGSYANSPLHF.

Ten or more counts support this clonotype. The chain employs TRBV20-1 and TRBJ2-7; the match to TRBD2 covers 14 bases. This CDR3 has 16 residues. Germline V gives CDR1 DFQATT, CDR2 SNEGSKA (reference sequence). Trimming cost V 0 bases and J 7 bases; bases outside gene matches: 8. For the CDR3, the DNA is TGCAGTGCTAGAGATTTCGGACTAGCGGGGGGTAGAGAGCAGTACTTC. Residues: CSARDFGLAGGREQYF.

This chain connects TRBV27 to TRBJ2-1; TRBD1 agrees at 10 bases. The germline V gene encodes CDR1 MNHEY and CDR2 SMNVEV (reference sequence). V dropped 2 bases and J dropped 8; count of bases not matched to a gene: 9. There are 16 residues in the CDR3. The CDR3 here is CASSLRTGQGVHEQFF. Written as DNA, the CDR3 is TGTGCCAGCAGTTTACGCACCGGACAGGGGGTCCATGAGCAGTTCTTC.

A few counts support this clonotype. The chain has TRBV7-8 and TRBJ2-1; D remains unclear. The CDR3 has 12 amino acids. Germline CDR1 and CDR2: SGHVS and FQNEAQ. Trimming stripped 4 bases from V and 14 bases from J, with 15 bases between. CDR3 nucleotides: TGTGCCAGCAGCTCGCCGGGTTTTAGTAAGTTCTTC. This translates into CASSSPGFSKFF.

The V gene is TRBV5-1, the J gene TRBJ1-6; a possible D gene is TRBD1 (5 bases). From germline, CDR1 is SGHRS and CDR2 YFSETQ. CDR3 length equals 16 residues. Between the trimmed V and J ends, which lost 0 bases and 0 bases, there was a span of 7 bases. CDR3 region: CASSLVGGSYNSPLHF. The CDR3 DNA reads TGCGCCAGCAGCTTGGTGGGGGGCTCCTATAATTCACCCCTCCACTTT.

This clonotype was counted only a few times. The gene calls are TRBV5-1 and TRBJ2-5; 7 bases line up with TRBD1. The germline V gene has CDR1 SGHRS and CDR2 YFSETQ. V lost 7 bases to trimming and J lost 2 bases; unmatched junction nucleotides: 8. CDR3 length equals 14 residues. The CDR3 DNA is TGCGCCAGCGCGAACAGGGGCCAGCAAGAGACCCAGTACTTC. Residues: CASANRGQQETQYF.

This clonotype was seen at least ten times. The rearrangement joins TRBV29-1 to TRBJ2-3, with D possibly matching TRBD2 (5 bases). CDR3 length: 11 amino acids. Germline V CDR1 and CDR2: SQVTM, ANQGSEA. V lost 7 bases and J 5 bases, leaving 10 bases between the germline ends. This CDR3 is CSADYGDTQYF. CDR3 nucleotide sequence: TGCAGCGCCGACTATGGAGATACGCAGTATTTT.

Of note for this clonotype: A much bigger clone sits one base away, suggesting this may be a read error. The rearrangement uses TRBV20-1 and TRBJ2-1; TRBD2 matches 10 bases. Looked up from germline, CDR1 is DFQATT and CDR2 is SNEGSKA (reference sequence). This CDR3 has 15 amino acids. CDR3 DNA sequence: TGCGGTGCTAGTCCCGCTAGCGGGGGTTACAATGAGCAGTTCTTC. It specifies CGASPASGGYNEQFF.

The gene calls are TRBV20-1 and TRBJ2-5; TRBD2 matches 14 bases. TRBJ2-7 explains the end of the DNA better; the J call may be wrong. Germline CDR1 DFQATT, CDR2 SNEGSKA (reference sequence). The CDR3 consists of 15 residues. CDR3 DNA: TGCAGTGCCCCCCGACTAGCGGGAGGGCCCGTCGAGCAGTACTTC. Residues: CSAPRLAGGPVEQYF.

This clonotype was recorded a few times. The chain recombines TRBV18 with TRBJ1-2; D uncertain. Deletions cut 3 bases from V and 5 bases from J, with 16 bases between. This CDR3 is built from 15 residues. The germline CDR1 and CDR2 sequences are KGHSH and LQKENI. This CDR3 is CASSPGPGIGYGYTF. The CDR3 DNA reads TGTGCCAGCTCACCTGGACCGGGGATTGGGTATGGCTACACCTTC.

The V call is TRBV6-4, the J call TRBJ2-2; D gene unclear. The CDR3 loop spans 15 amino acids. Per the germline V gene, CDR1 is MRHNA and CDR2 is SNTAGT. Trimming stripped 11 bases from V and 1 base from J, with 17 bases between. The chain's CDR3 is CAPHRAGRNTGELFF. CDR3 DNA sequence: TGTGCCCCCCACCGGGCCGGGCGGAACACCGGGGAGCTGTTTTTT.

The rearrangement links TRBV14 to TRBJ1-5; the match to TRBD1 covers 10 bases. Looked up from germline, CDR1 is SGHDN and CDR2 is FVKESK. CDR3 length: 17 amino acids. The junction had 10 bases not matched to a gene; V was cut back by 1 base and J by 7 bases. The CDR3 loop reads CASSQVPRTGGEQPQHF. In DNA, the CDR3 is TGTGCCAGCAGCCAAGTTCCGAGGACAGGGGGTGAACAGCCCCAGCATTTT.

V is TRBV20-1 and J is TRBJ1-2, with a tentative D call TRBD1 (5 bases). V was cut by 0 bases and J by 3 bases, with 11 bases left in between. CDR3 size: 14 residues. From germline, CDR1 is DFQATT and CDR2 SNEGSKA (reference sequence). CDR3 region: CSARDQGRDYGYTF. In nucleotides, the CDR3 is TGCAGTGCTAGAGATCAGGGCAGGGACTATGGCTACACCTTC.

The rearrangement uses TRBV20-1 and TRBJ1-5, with TRBD1 as a possible D gene (5 bases). Per germline, CDR1 DFQATT and CDR2 SNEGSKA (reference sequence). CDR3 size: 16 residues. V gave up 6 bases and J gave up 0 bases, with 18 bases separating them. The CDR3 nucleotides are TGCAGTGCCGCACCTATCCAGGGATCTAGCAATCAGCCCCAGCATTTT. It translates to CSAAPIQGSSNQPQHF.

The chain couples TRBV9 to TRBJ1-2; TRBD1 matches at 8 bases. With 1 base clipped from V and 8 bases from J, the junction kept 7 bases outside the gene matches. This CDR3 has 14 residues. Germline lookup yields CDR1 SGDLS and CDR2 YYNGEE. CDR3 sequence: CASSVQGATGGYTF. CDR3 sequence (DNA): TGTGCCAGCAGCGTACAGGGGGCAACTGGAGGCTACACCTTC.

The V and J genes are TRBV12-5 and TRBJ2-1, with D perhaps TRBD1 (5 bases). CDR1 LGHNT and CDR2 FRNRAP come from the germline V gene. CDR3 size: 12 residues. Trimming cost V 1 base and J 14 bases, with 12 bases left between them. The DNA of the CDR3 is TGTGCTAGTGGTTTGGACAGGATGGGAAAGTTCTTC. This gives the protein CASGLDRMGKFF.

This clonotype came up many times. The chain's CDR3 is CATSDSERTSTDTQYF. CDR3 bases: TGTGCCACCAGTGATTCCGAGCGCACTAGCACAGATACGCAGTATTTT. The genes are TRBV24-1 and TRBJ2-3; D not certain. CDR1 and CDR2 from the germline V gene are KGHDR and SFDVKD. Trimming took off 2 bases at V and 0 bases at J, with 11 bases between the two ends. This CDR3 is built from 16 residues.

This clonotype came up once. One base away lies a much larger clone, so this may be a sequencing read error. The chain uses TRBV5-6 and TRBJ2-7; 7 bases are shared with TRBD2. This CDR3 is built from 14 residues. Germline CDR1 reads SGHDT; CDR2 reads YYEEEE. Losses at the gene ends were 2 bases for V and 7 bases for J; bases not matched to a gene: 9. CDR3 nucleotides: TGTGCCAGCAGCTTTTTACTAGCGACGAATGAGCAGTACTTC. Residues: CASSFLLATNEQYF.

This chain connects TRBV18 to TRBJ2-7; TRBD2 matches 9 bases. This CDR3 comprises 15 residues. The V gene's germline CDR1 is KGHSH and CDR2 LQKENI. The V segment lost 3 bases and the J segment 4 bases; nucleotides outside the gene matches: 7. The CDR3 bases are TGTGCCAGCTCACCCAGCGGGGGGATGAGGTACGAGCAGTACTTC. Its translation: CASSPSGGMRYEQYF.

The rearrangement uses TRBV29-1 and TRBJ1-1, with a weak D call TRBD1 (5 bases). The germline CDR1 and CDR2 sequences are SQVTM and ANQGSEA. This CDR3 contains 14 residues. Trimming cost V 3 bases and J 2 bases, with 13 bases left between them. Here the CDR3 DNA reads TGCAGCGTTGAGAAGGGGTGGGGCAACACTGAAGCTTTCTTT. It codes for CSVEKGWGNTEAFF.

The rearrangement links TRBV9 to TRBJ2-6; D ambiguous. The CDR3 runs to 17 residues. Between the trimmed V and J ends, which lost 3 bases and 0 bases, there was a span of 13 bases. Germline CDR1 SGDLS, CDR2 YYNGEE. Here the CDR3 reads CASSAQTTTSGANVLTF. The DNA of the CDR3 is TGTGCCAGCAGCGCCCAGACAACTACCTCTGGGGCCAACGTCCTGACTTTC.

This clonotype was counted a few times. Here the CDR3 reads CASSLGGSLAENEQYF. The DNA of the CDR3 is TGTGCCAGCAGCTTGGGGGGGTCACTAGCGGAAAATGAGCAGTACTTC. The chain recombines TRBV5-5 with TRBJ2-5; 8 nucleotides agree with TRBD2. The junction had 15 bases not matched to a gene; V was cut back by 0 bases and J by 11 bases. CDR3 length: 16 amino acids. Germline V gives CDR1 SGHKS, CDR2 YYEKEE (reference sequence).

The chain has TRBV18 and TRBJ1-2; a possible D gene is TRBD1 (5 bases). CDR1 and CDR2 (germline): KGHSH, LQKENI. V dropped 1 base and J dropped 6 bases, with 18 bases sitting between them. The CDR3 has 16 amino acids. As DNA, the CDR3 is TGTGCCAGCTCACCACTTCTCGCGGGGGAAGGCGATGGCTACACCTTC. This codes for CASSPLLAGEGDGYTF. Looking up the rest from reference TRBV18 and TRBJ1-2 gives the full variable domain: NAGVMQNPRHLVRRRGQEARLRCSPMKGHSHVYWYRQLPEEGLKFMVYLQKENIIDESGMPKERFSAEFPKEGPSILRIQQVVRGDSAAYFCASSPLLAGEGDGYTFGSGTRLTVV.